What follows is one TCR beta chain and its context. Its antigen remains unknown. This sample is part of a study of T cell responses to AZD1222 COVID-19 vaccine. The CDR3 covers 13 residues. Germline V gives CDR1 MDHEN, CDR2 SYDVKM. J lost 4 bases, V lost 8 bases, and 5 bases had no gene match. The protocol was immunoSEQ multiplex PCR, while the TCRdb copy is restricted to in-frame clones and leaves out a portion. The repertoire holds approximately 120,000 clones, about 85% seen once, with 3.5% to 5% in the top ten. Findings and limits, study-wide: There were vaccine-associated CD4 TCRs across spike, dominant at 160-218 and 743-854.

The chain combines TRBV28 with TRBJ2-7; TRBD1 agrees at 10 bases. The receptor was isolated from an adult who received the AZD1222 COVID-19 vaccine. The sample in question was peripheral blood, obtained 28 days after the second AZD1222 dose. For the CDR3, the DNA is TGTGCCAGCCAGACAGGGGGCGCATACGAGCAGTACTTC. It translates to CASQTGGAYEQYF.